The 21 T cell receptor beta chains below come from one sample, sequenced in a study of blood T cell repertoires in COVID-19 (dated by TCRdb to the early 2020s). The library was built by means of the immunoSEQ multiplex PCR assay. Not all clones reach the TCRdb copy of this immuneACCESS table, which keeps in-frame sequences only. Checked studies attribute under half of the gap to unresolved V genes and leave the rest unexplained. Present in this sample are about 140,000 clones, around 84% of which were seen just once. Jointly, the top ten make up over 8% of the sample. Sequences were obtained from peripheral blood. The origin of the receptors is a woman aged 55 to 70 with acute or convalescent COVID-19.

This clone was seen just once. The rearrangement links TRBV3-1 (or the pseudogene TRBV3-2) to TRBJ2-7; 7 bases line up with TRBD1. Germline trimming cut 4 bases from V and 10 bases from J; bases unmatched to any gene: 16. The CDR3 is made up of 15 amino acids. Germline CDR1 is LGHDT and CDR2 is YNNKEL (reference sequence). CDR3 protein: CASSPLSIGEGGQYF. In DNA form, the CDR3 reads TGTGCCAGCAGCCCCTTAAGTATTGGTGAAGGGGGCCAGTACTTC.

The CDR3 sequence is CASREQGAETQYF. For the CDR3, the DNA is TGTGCCAGCAGAGAACAGGGGGCAGAGACCCAGTACTTC. The chain employs TRBV12-3 or TRBV12-4 and TRBJ2-5, with 9 bases identical to TRBD1. V lost 6 bases and J lost 4; bases outside the gene matches: 3. CDR3 size: 13 residues.

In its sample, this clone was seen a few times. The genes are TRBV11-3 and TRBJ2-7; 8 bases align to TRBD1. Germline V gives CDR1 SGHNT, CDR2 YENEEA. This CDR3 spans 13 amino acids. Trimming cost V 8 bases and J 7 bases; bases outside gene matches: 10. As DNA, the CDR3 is TGTGCCAGCCGCGACAGGGGAAATCGAGAGCAGTACTTC. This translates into CASRDRGNREQYF.

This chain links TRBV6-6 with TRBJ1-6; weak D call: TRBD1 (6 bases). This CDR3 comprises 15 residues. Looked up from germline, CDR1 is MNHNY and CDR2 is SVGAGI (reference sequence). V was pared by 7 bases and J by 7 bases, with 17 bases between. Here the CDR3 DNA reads TGTGCCAGCAAAATCACGGGACAACTCAATTCACCCCTCCACTTT. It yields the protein CASKITGQLNSPLHF.

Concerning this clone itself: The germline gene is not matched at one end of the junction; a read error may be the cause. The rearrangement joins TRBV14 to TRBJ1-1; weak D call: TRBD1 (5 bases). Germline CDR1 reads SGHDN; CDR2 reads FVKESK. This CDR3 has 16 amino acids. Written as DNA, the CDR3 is TGTGCCAGCAGTCAAGCCAAGGGGCGGGGATTGATTGAAGCTTTCTTT. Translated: CASSQAKGRGLIEAFF.

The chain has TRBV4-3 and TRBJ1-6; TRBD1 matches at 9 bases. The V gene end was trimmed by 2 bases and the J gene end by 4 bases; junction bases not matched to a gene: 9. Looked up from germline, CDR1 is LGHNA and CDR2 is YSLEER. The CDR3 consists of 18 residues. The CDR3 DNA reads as TGCGCCAGCAGCCAATTATTACAGGGGGCAGGATATAATTCACCCCTCCACTTT. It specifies CASSQLLQGAGYNSPLHF.

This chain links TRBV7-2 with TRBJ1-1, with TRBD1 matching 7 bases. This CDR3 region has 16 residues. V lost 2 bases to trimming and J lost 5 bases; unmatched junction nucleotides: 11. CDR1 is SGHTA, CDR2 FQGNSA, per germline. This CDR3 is CASSLSSVRQGTEAFF. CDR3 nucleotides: TGTGCCAGCAGCTTATCGTCAGTTAGACAGGGAACTGAAGCTTTCTTT.

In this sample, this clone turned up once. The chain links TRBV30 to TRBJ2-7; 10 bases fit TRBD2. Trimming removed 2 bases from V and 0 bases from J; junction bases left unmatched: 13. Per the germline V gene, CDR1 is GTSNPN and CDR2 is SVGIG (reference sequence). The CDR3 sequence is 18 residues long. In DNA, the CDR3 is TGTGCCTGGAGTTGGATGGCTAGCGGGGGCCCCAGCTCCTACGAGCAGTACTTC. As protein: CAWSWMASGGPSSYEQYF.

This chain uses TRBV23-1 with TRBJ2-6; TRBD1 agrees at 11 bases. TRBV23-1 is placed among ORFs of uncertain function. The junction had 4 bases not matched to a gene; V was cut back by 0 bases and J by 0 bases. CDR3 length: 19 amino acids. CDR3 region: CASSQSGQGEVSGANVLTF. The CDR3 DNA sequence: TGCGCCAGCAGTCAATCGGGACAGGGGGAAGTCTCTGGGGCCAACGTCCTGACTTTC.

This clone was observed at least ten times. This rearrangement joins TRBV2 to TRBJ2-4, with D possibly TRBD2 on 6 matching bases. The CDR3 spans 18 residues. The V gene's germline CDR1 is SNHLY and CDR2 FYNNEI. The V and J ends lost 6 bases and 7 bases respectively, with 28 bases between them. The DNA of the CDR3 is TGTGCCAGCAGGTTCGGGGTGGAGGGTGCAGGCAACGTTAACATTCAGTACTTC. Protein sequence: CASRFGVEGAGNVNIQYF.

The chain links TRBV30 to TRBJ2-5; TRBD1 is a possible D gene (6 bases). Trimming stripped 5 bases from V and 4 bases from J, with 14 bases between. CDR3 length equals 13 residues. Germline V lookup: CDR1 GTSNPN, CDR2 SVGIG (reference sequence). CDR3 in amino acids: CAWEPGQRETQYF. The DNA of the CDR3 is TGTGCCTGGGAGCCAGGACAGCGAGAGACCCAGTACTTC.

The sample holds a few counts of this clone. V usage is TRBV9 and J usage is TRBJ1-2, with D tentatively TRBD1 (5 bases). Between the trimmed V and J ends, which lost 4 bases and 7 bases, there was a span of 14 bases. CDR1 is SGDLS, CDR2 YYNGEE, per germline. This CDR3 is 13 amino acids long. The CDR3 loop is CASSSEGVTGYTF. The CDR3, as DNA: TGTGCCAGCAGCTCAGAAGGGGTCACTGGCTACACCTTC.

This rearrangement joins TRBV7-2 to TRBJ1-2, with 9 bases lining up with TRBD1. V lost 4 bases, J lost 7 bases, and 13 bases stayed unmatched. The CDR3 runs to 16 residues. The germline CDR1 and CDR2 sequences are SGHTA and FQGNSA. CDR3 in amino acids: CASSSRPGQGGGGYTF. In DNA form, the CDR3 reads TGTGCCAGCAGCTCCCGACCGGGACAGGGCGGTGGTGGCTACACCTTC.

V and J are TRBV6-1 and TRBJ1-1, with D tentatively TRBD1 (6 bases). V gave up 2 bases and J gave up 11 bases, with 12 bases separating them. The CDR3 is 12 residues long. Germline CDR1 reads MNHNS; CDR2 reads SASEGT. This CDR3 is CASSENGGRAFF. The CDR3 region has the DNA TGTGCCAGCAGTGAAAACGGGGGGCGGGCTTTCTTT.

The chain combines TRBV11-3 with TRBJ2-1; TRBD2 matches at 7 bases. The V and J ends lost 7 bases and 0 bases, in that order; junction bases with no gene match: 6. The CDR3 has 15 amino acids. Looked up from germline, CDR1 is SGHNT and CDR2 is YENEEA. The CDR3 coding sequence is TGTGCCAGCAACTACGGGGGGTCCTCCTACAATGAGCAGTTCTTC. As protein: CASNYGGSSYNEQFF. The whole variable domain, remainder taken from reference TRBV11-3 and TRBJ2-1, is EAGVVQSPRYKIIEKKQPVAFWCNPISGHNTLYWYLQNLGQGPELLIRYENEEAVDDSQLPKDRFSAERLKGVDSTLKIQPAELGDSAVYLCASNYGGSSYNEQFFGPGTRLTVL.

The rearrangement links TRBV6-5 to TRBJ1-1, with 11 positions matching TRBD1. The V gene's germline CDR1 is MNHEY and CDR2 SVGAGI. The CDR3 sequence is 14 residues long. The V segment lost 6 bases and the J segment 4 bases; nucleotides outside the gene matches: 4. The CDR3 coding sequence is TGTGCCAGCAGCGGACAGGGGGCGATCACTGAAGCTTTCTTT. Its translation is CASSGQGAITEAFF.

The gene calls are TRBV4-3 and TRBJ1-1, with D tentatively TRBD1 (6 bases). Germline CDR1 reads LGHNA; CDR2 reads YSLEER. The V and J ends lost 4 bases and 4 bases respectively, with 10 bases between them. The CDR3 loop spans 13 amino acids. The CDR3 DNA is TGCGCCAGCAGCCTGTACAGGGCCACTGAAGCTTTCTTT. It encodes CASSLYRATEAFF.

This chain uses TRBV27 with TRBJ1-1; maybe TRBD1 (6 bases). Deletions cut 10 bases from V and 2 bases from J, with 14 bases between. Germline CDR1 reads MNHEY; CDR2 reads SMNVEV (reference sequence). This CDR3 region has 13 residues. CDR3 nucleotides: TGTGCCACCCGGGGACACGTCAACACTGAAGCTTTCTTT. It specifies CATRGHVNTEAFF.

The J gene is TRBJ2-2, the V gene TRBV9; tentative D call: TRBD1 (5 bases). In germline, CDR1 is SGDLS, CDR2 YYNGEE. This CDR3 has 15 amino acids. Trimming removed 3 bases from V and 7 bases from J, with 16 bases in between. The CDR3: CASSAYLQAYGELFF. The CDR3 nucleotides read TGTGCCAGCAGCGCCTATCTACAGGCTTACGGGGAGCTGTTTTTT.

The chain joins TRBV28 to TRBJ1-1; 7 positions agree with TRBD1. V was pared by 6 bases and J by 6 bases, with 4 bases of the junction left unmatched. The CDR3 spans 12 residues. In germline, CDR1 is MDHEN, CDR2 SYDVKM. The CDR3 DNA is TGTGCCAGCAGGGAGGGGGCCGCTGAAGCTTTCTTT. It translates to CASREGAAEAFF.

This CDR3 reads CAWGFGQGGKLFF. The CDR3 DNA follows: TGTGCCTGGGGGTTCGGACAGGGGGGAAAACTGTTTTTT. The rearrangement links TRBV30 to TRBJ1-4; 10 bases are a match to TRBD1. The CDR3 sequence is 13 residues long. The V gene's germline CDR1 is GTSNPN and CDR2 SVGIG (reference sequence). Trimming cost V 5 bases and J 10 bases; bases outside gene matches: 7.